One and the same sample provided the 10 T cell receptor beta chains below, sequenced in a study of blood T cell repertoires in COVID-19. Clones were sequenced by immunoSEQ multiplex PCR, and TCRdb holds only the in-frame ones, with some missing. The table lists about 320,000 clones, around nine tenths of them singletons. Sequencing input: PBMCs or T cells enriched from blood (not recorded which). The receptors were gathered from a woman in her twenties or thirties who had recovered from COVID-19.

V usage is TRBV6-2 or TRBV6-3 and J usage is TRBJ2-7; 13 positions agree with TRBD2. V lost 6 bases and J lost 0; bases outside the gene matches: 8. This CDR3 comprises 17 residues. The germline V gene has CDR1 MNHEY and CDR2 SVGEGT. The CDR3: CASSLRLAGGNSYEQYF. DNA of the CDR3: TGTGCCAGCAGCCTTAGACTAGCGGGGGGAAACTCCTACGAGCAGTACTTC.

This chain joins TRBV21-1 and TRBJ1-3; TRBD1 was called by the table and not checked on the DNA. TRBV21-1 is noted as a pseudogene. The CDR3 consists of 18 residues. CDR3 sequence reads: CASSNNVVGQSNRNTIYF. CDR3 nucleotide sequence: TGTGCCAGCAGCAACAATGTGGTAGGACAATCAAACCGAAACACCATATATTTT.

V gene TRBV21-1 combines with J gene TRBJ2-7; the table assigns TRBD1, which was not confirmed against the DNA. TRBV21-1 is reported as a pseudogene. The CDR3 contains 17 residues. The CDR3 coding sequence is TGTGCCAGCAGCGCCGGTGTGGGCAGCCCAGACTCCTACGAGCAGTACTTC. Amino acid sequence: CASSAGVGSPDSYEQYF.

V usage is TRBV6-5 and J usage is TRBJ2-7; 9 bases line up with TRBD1. The CDR3 has 14 amino acids. V lost 6 bases and J lost 4; bases outside the gene matches: 7. Germline CDR1 reads MNHEY; CDR2 reads SVGAGI. The CDR3 DNA reads as TGTGCCAGCAGGAAGACAGGGGGGGCGTACGAGCAGTACTTC. Protein product: CASRKTGGAYEQYF.

This rearrangement joins TRBV7-6 to TRBJ2-2; 9 positions agree with TRBD1. The CDR3 sequence is 15 residues long. The V gene's germline CDR1 is SGHVS and CDR2 FNYEAQ. V lost 0 bases and J lost 5; bases outside the gene matches: 1. The CDR3 DNA reads TGTGCCAGCAGCTTAGCCGGGACAGGGACCGGGGAGCTGTTTTTT. It specifies CASSLAGTGTGELFF. The whole variable domain, filled in from reference TRBV7-6 and TRBJ2-2, reads GAGVSQSPRYKVTKRGQDVALRCDPISGHVSLYWYRQALGQGPEFLTYFNYEAQQDKSGLPNDRFSAERPEGSISTLTIQRTEQRDSAMYRCASSLAGTGTGELFFGEGSRLTVL.

The J gene is TRBJ1-2, the V gene TRBV5-1; the match to TRBD1 covers 7 bases. Germline loops: CDR1 SGHRS, CDR2 YFSETQ. V lost 4 bases to trimming and J lost 4 bases; unmatched junction nucleotides: 16. This CDR3 is built from 17 residues. CDR3 amino acids: CASSGSGGGLPAYGYTF. For the CDR3, the DNA is TGCGCCAGCAGCGGCTCAGGGGGAGGCCTGCCGGCCTATGGCTACACCTTC.

The sample holds a few counts of this clone. This sequence joins TRBV7-2 and TRBJ1-2; no reliable D call. This CDR3 comprises 12 residues. The V gene's germline CDR1 is SGHTA and CDR2 FQGNSA. The ends were cut back, 5 bases at V and 6 bases at J, with 10 bases in the middle. CDR3 sequence reads: CASSAGADGYTF. For the CDR3, the DNA is TGTGCCAGCAGCGCGGGAGCTGATGGCTACACCTTC. The variable domain in full, with the rest retrieved from reference TRBV7-2 and TRBJ1-2, is GAGVSQSPSNKVTEKGKDVELRCDPISGHTALYWYRQSLGQGLEFLIYFQGNSAPDKSGLPSDRFSAERTGGSVSTLTIQRTQQEDSAVYLCASSAGADGYTFGSGTRLTVV.

This chain connects TRBV2 to TRBJ2-1, with 9 bases matching TRBD1. The CDR3 is made up of 15 amino acids. Germline CDR1 is SNHLY and CDR2 is FYNNEI. The V gene end was trimmed by 8 bases and the J gene end by 2 bases; junction bases not matched to a gene: 7. The CDR3 spells CASCSRQGAYNEQFF. DNA for the CDR3: TGTGCCAGCTGCTCGAGACAGGGGGCCTACAATGAGCAGTTCTTC.

The V call is TRBV7-2, the J call TRBJ1-4, with TRBD1 as a possible D gene (5 bases). The ends were cut back, 6 bases at V and 7 bases at J, with 12 bases in the middle. CDR1 is SGHTA and CDR2 is FQGNSA in the germline V gene. This CDR3 contains 13 residues. CDR3 protein: CASRPGIGEKLFF. DNA for the CDR3: TGTGCCAGCAGGCCAGGGATTGGTGAAAAACTGTTTTTT.

The rearrangement joins TRBV4-3 to TRBJ1-3, with 7 bases identical to TRBD1. Germline values: CDR1 LGHNA, CDR2 YSLEER. The V and J ends lost 3 bases and 4 bases, in that order; junction bases with no gene match: 9. This CDR3 has 16 residues. The CDR3 spells CASSQGGQAAGNTIYF. CDR3 coding DNA: TGCGCCAGCAGCCAGGGTGGACAGGCAGCCGGAAACACCATATATTTT.